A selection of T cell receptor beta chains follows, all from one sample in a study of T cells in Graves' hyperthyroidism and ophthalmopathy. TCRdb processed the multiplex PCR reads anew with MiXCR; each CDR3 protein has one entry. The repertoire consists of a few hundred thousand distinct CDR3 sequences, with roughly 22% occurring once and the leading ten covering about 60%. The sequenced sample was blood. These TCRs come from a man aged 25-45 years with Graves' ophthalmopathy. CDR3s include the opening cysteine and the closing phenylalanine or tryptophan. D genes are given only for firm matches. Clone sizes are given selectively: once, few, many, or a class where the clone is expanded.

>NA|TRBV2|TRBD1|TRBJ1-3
TGTGCCAGGGGGTCACAGGGGTCCTCCTCTGGAAACACCATATATTTT
CARGSQGSSSGNTIYF
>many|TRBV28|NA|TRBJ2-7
TGTGCCAGCAGAACGGGGGGCTGGGAGCAGTACTTC
CASRTGGWEQYF
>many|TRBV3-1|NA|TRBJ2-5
TGTGCCAGCGCGACGAGAAGTACAGGGGGAGGGGAGACCCAGTACTTC
CASATRSTGGGETQYF
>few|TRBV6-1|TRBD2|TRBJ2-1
TGTGCCAGCAGTTTCTATCTAGCGGGAGGTGCTACATACTCCTACAATGAGCAGTTCTTC
CASSFYLAGGATYSYNEQFF
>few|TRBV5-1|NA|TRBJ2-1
TGCGCCAGCAGCTTGGCCCAGGGAACGGGTGAGCAGTTCTTC
CASSLAQGTGEQFF
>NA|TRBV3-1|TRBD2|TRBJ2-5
TGTGCCAGCAGCCGTCCAGGTAGCGGGACCAATCAAGAGACCCAGTACTTC
CASSRPGSGTNQETQYF
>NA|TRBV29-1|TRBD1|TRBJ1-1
TGCAGCGTTGTACAGGGGGCCGGCACTGAAGCTTTCTTT
CSVVQGAGTEAFF
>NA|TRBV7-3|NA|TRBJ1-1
TGTGCCAGCAGCATAACCGAGAACACTGAAGCTTTCTTT
CASSITENTEAFF
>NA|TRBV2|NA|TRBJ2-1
TGTGCCAGCACCCCGGGGCCCGGCAGTGAGCAGTTCTTC
CASTPGPGSEQFF
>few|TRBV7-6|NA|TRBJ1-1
TGTGCCAGCAGCATCGACGGCCTAGAAGCTTTCTTT
CASSIDGLEAFF
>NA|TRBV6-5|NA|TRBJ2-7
TGTGCCAGCAGTTACCCAGAGACCGAGCAGTACTTC
CASSYPETEQYF
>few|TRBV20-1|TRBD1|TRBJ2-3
TGCAGTGCTAGCCGGGACAGACTCACAGATACGCAGTATTTT
CSASRDRLTDTQYF
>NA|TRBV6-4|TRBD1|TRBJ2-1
TGTGCCAGCAGTGAAGGACAGGGGGCGCTTAATGAGCAGTTCTTC
CASSEGQGALNEQFF
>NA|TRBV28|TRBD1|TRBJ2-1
TGTGCCAGCAGTATGACAGGGGTGGACAATGAGCAGTTCTTC
CASSMTGVDNEQFF
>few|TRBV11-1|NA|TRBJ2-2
TGTGCCAGCAGCTCTACAGGGGCAGGGGGGACCGGGGAGCTGTTTTTT
CASSSTGAGGTGELFF
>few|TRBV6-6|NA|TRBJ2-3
TGTGCCAGCAGTTACTCGGGGAGGCCAAGCACAGATACGCAGTATTTT
CASSYSGRPSTDTQYF
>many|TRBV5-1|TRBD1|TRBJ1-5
TGCGCCAGCAGCTTGGGACAGGGGGCCAATCAGCCCCAGCATTTT
CASSLGQGANQPQHF
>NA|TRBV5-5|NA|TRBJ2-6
TGTGCCAGCAGCTCCGCCGTGGCTCGAGCGGCCAACGTCCTGACTTTC
CASSSAVARAANVLTF
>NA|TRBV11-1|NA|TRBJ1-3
TGCGCCAGCAGCCAAGGGAGCTCTGGAAACACCATATATTTT
CASSQGSSGNTIYF
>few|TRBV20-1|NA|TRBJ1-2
TGCAGTGCTAGAGTGTCTGGCTATGGCTACACCTTC
CSARVSGYGYTF
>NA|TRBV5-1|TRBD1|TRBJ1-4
TGCGCCAGCATGACAGGGACAGGGAACGAAAAACTGTTTTTT
CASMTGTGNEKLFF
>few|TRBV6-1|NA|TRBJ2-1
TGTGCCAGCAGTGAGCTACCAGCAAAGGGGCAGTTCTTC
CASSELPAKGQFF
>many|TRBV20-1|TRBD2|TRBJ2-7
TGCAGTGTCCGGACTAGGGCCTACGAGCAGTACTTC
CSVRTRAYEQYF
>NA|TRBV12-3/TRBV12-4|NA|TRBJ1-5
TGTGCCAGCAGTTTAGAGGGGGGGGCCAATCAGCCCCAGCATTTT
CASSLEGGANQPQHF
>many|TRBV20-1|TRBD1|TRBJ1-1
TGCAGTGCTAGAGAAGACAGGGCCGAAGCTTTCTTT
CSAREDRAEAFF
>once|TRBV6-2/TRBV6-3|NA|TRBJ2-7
TGTGCCAGCAGTGCGGCTGGGGGATCGATCTACGAGCAGTACTTC
CASSAAGGSIYEQYF
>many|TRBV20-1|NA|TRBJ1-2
TGCAGTGCAAGTAGTACCGGGACGCTTGGCGGCTACACCTTC
CSASSTGTLGGYTF
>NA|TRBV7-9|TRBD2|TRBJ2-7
TGTGCCAGCAGCCAAGCGGGGTTAAGCTCCTACGAGCAGTACTTC
CASSQAGLSSYEQYF